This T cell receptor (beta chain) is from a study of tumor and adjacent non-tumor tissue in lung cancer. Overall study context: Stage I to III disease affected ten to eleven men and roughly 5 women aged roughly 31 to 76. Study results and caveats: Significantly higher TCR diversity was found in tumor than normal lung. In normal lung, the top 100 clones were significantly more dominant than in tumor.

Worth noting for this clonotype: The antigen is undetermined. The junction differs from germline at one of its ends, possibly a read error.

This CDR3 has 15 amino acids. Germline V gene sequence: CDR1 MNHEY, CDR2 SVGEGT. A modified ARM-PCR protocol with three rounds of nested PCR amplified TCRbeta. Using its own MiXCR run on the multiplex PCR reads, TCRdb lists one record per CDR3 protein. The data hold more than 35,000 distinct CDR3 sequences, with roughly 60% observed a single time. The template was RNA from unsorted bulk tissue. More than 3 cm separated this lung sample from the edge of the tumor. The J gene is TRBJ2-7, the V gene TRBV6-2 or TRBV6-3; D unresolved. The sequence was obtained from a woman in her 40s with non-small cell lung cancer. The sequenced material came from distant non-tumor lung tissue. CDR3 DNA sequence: TGTGCCAGCAGTTTCCCCCGGATAGGCACCTACGAGCAATACTTC. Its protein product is CASSFPRIGTYEQYF.